This TCR beta chain was profiled in a study of blood T cell repertoires in COVID-19. Study background: There were acute and convalescent COVID-19 samples, and they came from the United States, Italy and Spain. Nucleic acid was either cDNA or gDNA, and it came from T cells, B-cell-depleted T cells, or PBMCs.

Per the study methods: It was from reference gene primer amplification that nucleated cell counts were estimated. Method: immunoSEQ multiplex PCR; TCRdb's copy keeps in-frame clones and lacks some. The DNA gave D and trimming, while V, J and clone size come from that table. The sample has tens of thousands of clones, around nine tenths seen once. The V gene end was trimmed by 2 bases and the J gene end by 7 bases; junction bases not matched to a gene: 6. This CDR3 contains 15 residues. Germline V gene sequence: CDR1 SGHTA, CDR2 FQGNSA. The TCR comes from a woman in her thirties or forties with acute or convalescent COVID-19. Sequencing was performed on peripheral blood. V and J are TRBV7-2 and TRBJ2-7; 12 bases agree with TRBD2. The CDR3 DNA sequence: TGTGCCAGCAGCTTACTAGCGGGAGGGCCGGGTGAGCAGTACTTC. Residues: CASSLLAGGPGEQYF.